This is a list of T cell receptor beta chains from one sample in a study of human T cells and chemical hapten exposure. TCRdb reprocessed the RACE reads with MiXCR, giving one entry per CDR3 protein. The repertoire holds about 140,000 distinct CDR3 sequences, roughly 10% seen once, with about 1.3% in the top ten. The sequencing used whole blood, collected in connection with sensitization to the hapten diphenylcyclopropenone (DPC). The origin of the receptors is a woman between 50 and 59 years old with alopecia areata. Some clones in this sample may be carry-over from other donors' samples. Both conserved end residues are part of each CDR3. D genes are given only for firm matches. Expanded clones get a size class; other rows say once, few or many, or leave the size out.

j_call: TRBJ1-1
v_call: TRBV6-2/TRBV6-3
d_call: TRBD1
clone_size: NA
cdr3_nt: TGTGCCAGCAGTCAGACAGGGGAAGCTTTCTTT
cdr3_aa: CASSQTGEAFF

j_call: TRBJ2-2
v_call: TRBV9
d_call: NA
clone_size: NA
cdr3_nt: TGTGCCAGCAGCGTAGCTGCAGCCCTTGTGAACACCGGGGAGCTGTTTTTT
cdr3_aa: CASSVAAALVNTGELFF

j_call: TRBJ2-7
v_call: TRBV29-1
d_call: TRBD1
clone_size: NA
cdr3_nt: TGCAGCGCCGGGACAGGGGTCTACGAGCAGTACTTC
cdr3_aa: CSAGTGVYEQYF

j_call: TRBJ2-1
v_call: TRBV11-3
d_call: TRBD2
clone_size: few
cdr3_nt: TGTGCCAGCAGCCTCAGCGGGAGGGCCCGGGGTGAGCAGTTCTTC
cdr3_aa: CASSLSGRARGEQFF

j_call: TRBJ2-3
v_call: TRBV5-1
d_call: TRBD2
clone_size: many
cdr3_nt: TGCGCCAGCAGCGCCCTAACTAGCGGGATGAGCACAGATACGCAGTATTTT
cdr3_aa: CASSALTSGMSTDTQYF

j_call: TRBJ2-5
v_call: TRBV27
d_call: NA
clone_size: few
cdr3_nt: TGTGCCAGCAGTGCTTCACAAGGGGGAGAGACCCAGTACTTC
cdr3_aa: CASSASQGGETQYF

j_call: TRBJ2-3
v_call: TRBV15
d_call: NA
clone_size: NA
cdr3_nt: TGTGCCACCAGCAGAGATCACAAAGGCACAGATACGCAGTATTTT
cdr3_aa: CATSRDHKGTDTQYF

j_call: TRBJ1-2
v_call: TRBV10-3
d_call: NA
clone_size: many
cdr3_nt: TGTGCCATCAGTGAGACAGAGTATGGCTACACCTTC
cdr3_aa: CAISETEYGYTF

j_call: TRBJ1-6
v_call: TRBV2
d_call: TRBD1
clone_size: few
cdr3_nt: TGTGCCAGCAGAGGGACAGCTCTATCCCTCCACTTT
cdr3_aa: CASRGTALSLHF

j_call: TRBJ1-1
v_call: TRBV27
d_call: NA
clone_size: NA
cdr3_nt: TGTGCCAGCAGTTTATCCGTCGGGGGAGAAGCTTTCTTT
cdr3_aa: CASSLSVGGEAFF

j_call: TRBJ2-1
v_call: TRBV11-3
d_call: NA
clone_size: NA
cdr3_nt: TGTGCCAGCAGCTCCTCTGGGGTAGACAATGAGCAGTTCTTC
cdr3_aa: CASSSSGVDNEQFF

j_call: TRBJ2-7
v_call: TRBV7-2
d_call: NA
clone_size: NA
cdr3_nt: TGTGCCAGCAGCTTAGCGGGACCCCGGAACCACGAGCAGTACTTC
cdr3_aa: CASSLAGPRNHEQYF

j_call: TRBJ2-1
v_call: TRBV7-6
d_call: NA
clone_size: NA
cdr3_nt: TGTGCCAGCAGCTATGTAAGCAATGAGCAGTTCTTC
cdr3_aa: CASSYVSNEQFF

j_call: TRBJ2-5
v_call: TRBV12-3/TRBV12-4
d_call: NA
clone_size: NA
cdr3_nt: TGTGCCAGCATGCTCCAAGAGACCCAGTACTTC
cdr3_aa: CASMLQETQYF

j_call: TRBJ2-1
v_call: TRBV7-2
d_call: TRBD2
clone_size: many
cdr3_nt: TGTGCCAGCAGCCCGACTAGCGGGAGGTACAATGAGCAGTTCTTC
cdr3_aa: CASSPTSGRYNEQFF

j_call: TRBJ2-1
v_call: TRBV5-1
d_call: TRBD1
clone_size: NA
cdr3_nt: TGCGCCAGCAGCCCCTCTACTACAGGGGGCGTTGAGCAGTTCTTC
cdr3_aa: CASSPSTTGGVEQFF

j_call: TRBJ2-1
v_call: TRBV4-2
d_call: NA
clone_size: few
cdr3_nt: TGTGCCAGCAGCCAAGATTCGATCGGCAGGAGTAGGTACAATGAGCAGTTCTTC
cdr3_aa: CASSQDSIGRSRYNEQFF

j_call: TRBJ1-2
v_call: TRBV2
d_call: NA
clone_size: many
cdr3_nt: TGTGCCAGCAGTAGAGAGCTAGAAGGCGGCTACACCTTC
cdr3_aa: CASSRELEGGYTF

j_call: TRBJ2-5
v_call: TRBV25-1
d_call: NA
clone_size: few
cdr3_nt: TGTGCCAGCAGTCGCCCTACCCCGGGGGAGACCCAGTACTTC
cdr3_aa: CASSRPTPGETQYF

j_call: TRBJ2-1
v_call: TRBV20-1
d_call: TRBD1
clone_size: few
cdr3_nt: TGCAGTGCTGGCCGACAGGGTCGGAATGAGCAGTTCTTC
cdr3_aa: CSAGRQGRNEQFF

j_call: TRBJ1-2
v_call: TRBV10-3
d_call: NA
clone_size: NA
cdr3_nt: TGTGCCATCAGCCCGGGACTAAGTAACTATGGCTACACCTTC
cdr3_aa: CAISPGLSNYGYTF

j_call: TRBJ1-1
v_call: TRBV6-2/TRBV6-3
d_call: NA
clone_size: once
cdr3_nt: TGTGCCAGCAGTTATGGCAGCATGAACACTGAAGCTTTCTTT
cdr3_aa: CASSYGSMNTEAFF

j_call: TRBJ1-3
v_call: TRBV29-1
d_call: TRBD1
clone_size: few
cdr3_nt: TGCAGCGTTGGGTTTGGACAGGGGAAAGGTACCATATATTTT
cdr3_aa: CSVGFGQGKGTIYF

j_call: TRBJ2-2
v_call: TRBV6-6
d_call: NA
clone_size: few
cdr3_nt: TGTGCCAGCTACCCGCTCCGGAGCGGCCCCAACACCGGGGAGCTGTTTTTT
cdr3_aa: CASYPLRSGPNTGELFF

j_call: TRBJ1-3
v_call: TRBV29-1
d_call: TRBD1
clone_size: many
cdr3_nt: TGCAGCGGCGGGACAGTCGGAAACACCATATATTTT
cdr3_aa: CSGGTVGNTIYF

j_call: TRBJ1-1
v_call: TRBV7-2
d_call: NA
clone_size: few
cdr3_nt: TGTGCCAGCAGCCGCGAGATTCCGGGAACGAACACTGAAGCTTTCTTT
cdr3_aa: CASSREIPGTNTEAFF

j_call: TRBJ2-1
v_call: TRBV18
d_call: TRBD2
clone_size: few
cdr3_nt: TGTGCCAGCTCACCGCCGGGACTAGCGGGCTCCAATGAGCAGTTCTTC
cdr3_aa: CASSPPGLAGSNEQFF

j_call: TRBJ2-7
v_call: TRBV6-6
d_call: NA
clone_size: NA
cdr3_nt: TGTGTCACCAAAGCGGGACAGAGCTCCTACGAGCAGTACTTC
cdr3_aa: CVTKAGQSSYEQYF

j_call: TRBJ1-3
v_call: TRBV7-2
d_call: TRBD1
clone_size: many
cdr3_nt: TGTGCCAGCAGCCGGATAGACAGGGGGGTTGGAAACACCATATATTTT
cdr3_aa: CASSRIDRGVGNTIYF

j_call: TRBJ2-2
v_call: TRBV5-4
d_call: NA
clone_size: few
cdr3_nt: TGTGCCAGCAGCTTCAGCAGGGAGGGGGCCGGGGAGCTGTTTTTT
cdr3_aa: CASSFSREGAGELFF

j_call: TRBJ1-2
v_call: TRBV20-1
d_call: NA
clone_size: few
cdr3_nt: TGCAGTGCTTCTACCCAGGGGATCGGCTACACCTTC
cdr3_aa: CSASTQGIGYTF

j_call: TRBJ1-1
v_call: TRBV7-2
d_call: NA
clone_size: NA
cdr3_nt: TGTGCCAGCAGCTTATATGGGAACACTGAAGCTTCCTTT
cdr3_aa: CASSLYGNTEASF

j_call: TRBJ2-5
v_call: TRBV20-1
d_call: NA
clone_size: many
cdr3_nt: TGCAGTGCTAGAGTCCCTCGGGAGTGGGAAGAGACCCAGTACTTC
cdr3_aa: CSARVPREWEETQYF

j_call: TRBJ1-1
v_call: TRBV14
d_call: NA
clone_size: few
cdr3_nt: TGTGCCAGCAGCCAAGACGTCAGTTTCACTGAAGCTTTCTTT
cdr3_aa: CASSQDVSFTEAFF

j_call: TRBJ2-1
v_call: TRBV20-1
d_call: TRBD2
clone_size: few
cdr3_nt: TGCAGTGCCAGACCCCCTAGCGGGAGGGCCCGCAATGAGCAGTTCTTC
cdr3_aa: CSARPPSGRARNEQFF

j_call: TRBJ2-5
v_call: TRBV5-4
d_call: TRBD2
clone_size: few
cdr3_nt: TGTGCCAGCAGCTTGGTCGGGGGGGCCCAAGAGACCCAGTACTTC
cdr3_aa: CASSLVGGAQETQYF

j_call: TRBJ2-3
v_call: TRBV12-3/TRBV12-4
d_call: TRBD2
clone_size: few
cdr3_nt: TGTGCCAGCAGTCCCCTAGCGGGAGGGAGAGATACGCAGTATTTT
cdr3_aa: CASSPLAGGRDTQYF

j_call: TRBJ1-4
v_call: TRBV6-6
d_call: NA
clone_size: NA
cdr3_nt: TGTGCCAGCACTCGGCGGGGGCTAGATGAAAAACTGTTTTTT
cdr3_aa: CASTRRGLDEKLFF

j_call: TRBJ2-7
v_call: TRBV12-3/TRBV12-4
d_call: TRBD2
clone_size: few
cdr3_nt: TGTGCCAGCAGTTCCGTCGGGACTACCCGCTACGAGCAGTACTTC
cdr3_aa: CASSSVGTTRYEQYF

j_call: TRBJ2-7
v_call: TRBV7-2
d_call: NA
clone_size: many
cdr3_nt: TGTGCCAGCAGCCCGACACGCGTCGCCGGAGCCTACGAGCAGTACTTC
cdr3_aa: CASSPTRVAGAYEQYF

j_call: TRBJ1-2
v_call: TRBV4-3
d_call: TRBD1
clone_size: NA
cdr3_nt: TGCGCCAGCAGCCAAGAAAGGCAGGGGGCGCGCGGCTACACCTTC
cdr3_aa: CASSQERQGARGYTF

j_call: TRBJ1-2
v_call: TRBV29-1
d_call: TRBD1
clone_size: few
cdr3_nt: TGCAGCGTTCTCTTACAGGGGGCAGCCTATGGCTACACCTTC
cdr3_aa: CSVLLQGAAYGYTF

j_call: TRBJ2-1
v_call: TRBV4-2
d_call: TRBD2
clone_size: NA
cdr3_nt: TGTGCCAGCAGCCAAGCCTCTAGCGGGGTTACCAATGAGCAGTTCTTC
cdr3_aa: CASSQASSGVTNEQFF

j_call: TRBJ1-5
v_call: TRBV30
d_call: NA
clone_size: few
cdr3_nt: TGTGCCTGGAGTGGAGGGCATTATCAGCCCCAGCATTTT
cdr3_aa: CAWSGGHYQPQHF

j_call: TRBJ2-1
v_call: TRBV6-5
d_call: NA
clone_size: many
cdr3_nt: TGTGCCAGCAGTTACTCGTTCCCACTCCCAGCGCCTCTCTACAATGAGCAGTTCTTC
cdr3_aa: CASSYSFPLPAPLYNEQFF

j_call: TRBJ2-7
v_call: TRBV30
d_call: NA
clone_size: NA
cdr3_nt: TGTGCCTGGAGTAGGTCCTACGAGCAGTACTTC
cdr3_aa: CAWSRSYEQYF

j_call: TRBJ2-1
v_call: TRBV29-1
d_call: TRBD2
clone_size: few
cdr3_nt: TGCAGCGTTGAAGGGGGACTAGCGGGAGGGATTGAGCAGTTCTTC
cdr3_aa: CSVEGGLAGGIEQFF

j_call: TRBJ2-7
v_call: TRBV4-1
d_call: TRBD1
clone_size: many
cdr3_nt: TGCGCCAGCAGCCTCTGGGGACAGGGGTCTAACGAGCAGTACTTC
cdr3_aa: CASSLWGQGSNEQYF

j_call: TRBJ1-3
v_call: TRBV29-1
d_call: TRBD1
clone_size: many
cdr3_nt: TGCAGCGCGGTGGGATGGACAGGCGGAAACACCATATATTTT
cdr3_aa: CSAVGWTGGNTIYF

j_call: TRBJ2-7
v_call: TRBV18
d_call: NA
clone_size: many
cdr3_nt: TGTGCCAGCTCCCCCCTAGGGCACGAGCAGTACTTC
cdr3_aa: CASSPLGHEQYF

j_call: TRBJ1-2
v_call: TRBV5-1
d_call: NA
clone_size: few
cdr3_nt: TGCGCCAGCAGGCCCCTTCAGGGCGCCCATGGCTACACCTTC
cdr3_aa: CASRPLQGAHGYTF

j_call: TRBJ1-1
v_call: TRBV11-1
d_call: NA
clone_size: NA
cdr3_nt: TGTGCCAGCAGCTCTGGACCGCCCCAGGGAGCTTTCTTT
cdr3_aa: CASSSGPPQGAFF

j_call: TRBJ2-5
v_call: TRBV2
d_call: NA
clone_size: few
cdr3_nt: TGTGCCAGCAGTGAAGGGAGAGCCGTCGAGACCCAGTACTTC
cdr3_aa: CASSEGRAVETQYF

j_call: TRBJ2-1
v_call: TRBV14
d_call: TRBD1
clone_size: many
cdr3_nt: TGTGCCAGCAGCCAATTGGGACAGCACAATGAGCAGTTCTTC
cdr3_aa: CASSQLGQHNEQFF

j_call: TRBJ1-5
v_call: TRBV7-2
d_call: NA
clone_size: few
cdr3_nt: TGTGCCAGCAGCGAGGGTTTTCAGCCCCAGCATTTT
cdr3_aa: CASSEGFQPQHF